This T cell receptor beta chain emerged from a study of prognosis after radiotherapy for stage I lung cancer. Background on the study: Tumors were squamous cell carcinoma in over 5 patients and adenocarcinoma in roughly 12.

No patient had prior chemotherapy, radiotherapy or other malignancies, and all were node-negative on CT and PET/CT. Germline loops: CDR1 MNHEY, CDR2 SMNVEV (reference sequence). This CDR3 spans 16 amino acids. Losses at the gene ends were 8 bases for V and 9 bases for J; bases not matched to a gene: 17. Starting from genomic DNA, TCR beta CDR3 was amplified through two-round multiplex PCR. It was primers specific to each TRBV and TRBJ gene that first-round PCR used. TCRdb fed the multiplex PCR reads into MiXCR, producing one record per CDR3 protein. The table has approximately 25,000 distinct CDR3 sequences, just over 40% seen once.

The TCR originated in a donor aged 50 or older with non-small cell lung cancer. The chain has TRBV27 and TRBJ2-2; TRBD1 matches 8 bases. This specimen was PBMCs, taken before or after stereotactic body radiation therapy (not recorded which). CDR3 DNA sequence: TGTGCCAGCGGATCCCGCCGGACAGGGAACCGCCGGGAGCTGTTTTTT. It codes for CASGSRRTGNRRELFF.